Below, 32 T cell receptor beta chains from the same sample are listed, as sequenced in a study of long-term antiretroviral therapy in people with HIV. The assay used was immunoSEQ (version v3.0), run at survey level. TCRdb keeps only in-frame clones here, not all; method: immunoSEQ multiplex PCR. The sample has more than 20,000 clones; just under 85% are singletons. The source was unsorted PBMCs, collected 0.5 years after starting antiretroviral therapy. These receptors were collected from a man in his late teens or twenties with HIV.

The rearrangement links TRBV11-1 to TRBJ2-1, with a weak D call TRBD2 (5 bases). Deletions cut 5 bases from V and 2 bases from J, with 13 bases between. This CDR3 spans 15 amino acids. Per germline, CDR1 SGHAT and CDR2 FQDESV (reference sequence). As DNA, the CDR3 is TGTGCCAGCAGCCCCAGGACTGAAACCTACAATGAGCAGTTCTTC. It encodes CASSPRTETYNEQFF.

J is TRBJ2-1 and V is TRBV29-1; D gene ambiguous. Germline CDR1 reads SQVTM; CDR2 reads ANQGSEA. V shed 7 bases and J shed 4 bases, with 14 bases lying between them. This CDR3 has 13 residues. CDR3 DNA: TGCAGCGGCCTCCCCGATCCTTACAATGAGCAGTTCTTC. Translating it yields CSGLPDPYNEQFF.

The CDR3 DNA follows: TGTGCCAGTAGTACCCTACCCGGGACTAGCAATGAGCAGTTCTTC. This codes for CASSTLPGTSNEQFF. V gene TRBV19 combines with J gene TRBJ2-1; 8 bases are a match to TRBD2. CDR1 is LNHDA, CDR2 SQIVND, per germline (reference sequence). J gave up 6 bases and V 4 bases, and 8 bases lay outside the gene matches. The CDR3 contains 15 residues.

This chain connects TRBV21-1 to TRBJ2-7; whether TRBD1, the table's D call, matches the DNA was not checked. TRBV21-1 is annotated as a pseudogene. There are 16 residues in the CDR3. CDR3 in DNA: TGTGCCAGCAGCAGCAGAAACCGGGACAAATACTACGAGCAGTACTTC. This gives the protein CASSSRNRDKYYEQYF.

The CDR3 region has the DNA TGTGCCAGCAGCCTCACCGGGTACACTGAAGCTTTCTTT. This gives the protein CASSLTGYTEAFF. The chain joins TRBV7-6 to TRBJ1-1; D call uncertain. Trimming stripped 5 bases from V and 3 bases from J, with 10 bases between. The CDR3 spans 13 residues. The germline V gene has CDR1 SGHVS and CDR2 FNYEAQ.

V gene TRBV5-1 combines with J gene TRBJ2-5; unclear D gene. Germline CDR1 is SGHRS and CDR2 is YFSETQ. The CDR3 is 13 residues long. V dropped 7 bases and J dropped 1 base, with 11 bases sitting between them. The CDR3 DNA follows: TGCGCCAGCTATGGGTCAGGCCAAGAGACCCAGTACTTC. It translates to CASYGSGQETQYF.

This clone is a singleton in its sample. The V and J genes are TRBV9 and TRBJ2-1; no definite D call. V lost 4 bases and J lost 2, with 16 bases in between. Germline V lookup: CDR1 SGDLS, CDR2 YYNGEE. The CDR3 totals 16 residues. CDR3 protein: CASSPLGARTYNEQFF. As DNA, the CDR3 is TGTGCCAGCAGCCCTCTTGGCGCTCGAACCTACAATGAGCAGTTCTTC.

The V call is TRBV7-9, the J call TRBJ2-1, with 10 bases fitting TRBD1. The CDR3 is made up of 16 amino acids. Per the germline V gene, CDR1 is SEHNR and CDR2 is FQNEAQ (reference sequence). Trimming cost V 4 bases and J 4 bases; bases outside gene matches: 7. Written as DNA, the CDR3 is TGTGCCAGCAGCTACTGGGACAGGGGCCCATACAATGAGCAGTTCTTC. Protein product: CASSYWDRGPYNEQFF. The variable domain in full, completed from reference TRBV7-9 and TRBJ2-1, reads DTGVSQNPRHKITKRGQNVTFRCDPISEHNRLYWYRQTLGQGPEFLTYFQNEAQLEKSRLLSDRFSAERPKGSFSTLEIQRTEQGDSAMYLCASSYWDRGPYNEQFFGPGTRLTVL.

The V call is TRBV7-7, the J call TRBJ2-2; D is ambiguous. This CDR3 is 14 amino acids long. Germline V gene sequence: CDR1 SSHAT, CDR2 FNYEAQ (reference sequence). V was pared by 5 bases and J by 1 base, with 8 bases between. The CDR3, as DNA: TGTGCCAGCAGCCCCGGGCTGAACACCGGGGAGCTGTTTTTT. Protein product: CASSPGLNTGELFF.

The gene calls are TRBV7-3 and TRBJ2-2; 7 bases are a match to TRBD2. There are 17 residues in the CDR3. CDR1 SGHTA and CDR2 FQGTGA come from the germline V gene. After removal of 0 bases from V and 4 bases from J, the junction contained 8 bases not matched to a gene. The CDR3 here is CASSLTISGVLTGELFF. DNA for the CDR3: TGTGCCAGCAGCTTAACGATCAGCGGGGTCCTCACCGGGGAGCTGTTTTTT. The variable domain in full, with the rest retrieved from reference TRBV7-3 and TRBJ2-2, is GAGVSQTPSNKVTEKGKYVELRCDPISGHTALYWYRQSLGQGPEFLIYFQGTGAADDSGLPNDRFFAVRPEGSVSTLKIQRTERGDSAVYLCASSLTISGVLTGELFFGEGSRLTVL.

V gene TRBV5-6 combines with J gene TRBJ2-5; 7 nucleotides line up with TRBD2. Germline V gives CDR1 SGHDT, CDR2 YYEEEE. This CDR3 contains 15 residues. The V and J ends lost 2 bases and 5 bases, in that order; junction bases with no gene match: 9. The CDR3 sequence: CASSFPGPGRETQYF. The DNA of the CDR3 is TGTGCCAGCAGCTTCCCGGGCCCCGGGAGGGAGACCCAGTACTTC.

The chain links TRBV5-5 to TRBJ1-2, with D maybe TRBD1 (5 bases). The CDR3 has 13 amino acids. Germline assignment: CDR1 SGHKS and CDR2 YYEKEE (reference sequence). The V gene lost 4 bases and the J gene lost 2 bases, with 9 bases spanning the gap. The CDR3 loop reads CASSTQGNYGYTF. The CDR3 DNA follows: TGTGCCAGCAGCACCCAGGGAAACTATGGCTACACCTTC.

The chain recombines TRBV5-1 with TRBJ2-1; 10 bases are a match to TRBD2. The CDR3 loop spans 18 amino acids. CDR1 and CDR2 from the germline V gene are SGHRS and YFSETQ. With V trimmed by 5 bases and J by 0 bases, 11 bases remained unmatched. CDR3 in DNA: TGCGCCAGCAGTCCGTCTAGCGGGGGCCCTAGCTCCTACAATGAGCAGTTCTTC. Protein: CASSPSSGGPSSYNEQFF.

The chain links TRBV11-2 to TRBJ1-1, with TRBD1 matching over 8 bases. The CDR3 loop spans 14 amino acids. Germline trimming cut 7 bases from V and 4 bases from J; bases unmatched to any gene: 8. Per germline, CDR1 SGHAT and CDR2 FQNNGV. This CDR3 reads CASTSEDRVTEAFF. DNA for the CDR3: TGTGCCAGCACCTCCGAGGACAGGGTCACTGAAGCTTTCTTT.

This chain links TRBV6-1 with TRBJ1-1; 9 positions agree with TRBD1. The CDR3 loop spans 14 amino acids. Looked up from germline, CDR1 is MNHNS and CDR2 is SASEGT. Unmatched junction bases numbered 5, after V lost 2 bases and J lost 7 bases. The CDR3 loop reads CASSEYTGGLEAFF. CDR3 nucleotide sequence: TGTGCCAGCAGTGAATATACAGGGGGCCTTGAAGCTTTCTTT.

The chain recombines TRBV28 with TRBJ1-4; TRBD1 might be the D (6 bases). Germline V gives CDR1 MDHEN, CDR2 SYDVKM. The CDR3 is 14 amino acids. V was clipped by 5 bases and J by 4 bases, with 11 bases between them. Here the CDR3 DNA reads TGTGCCAGCAGTCCCGACAGGTATAATGAAAAACTGTTTTTT. This encodes CASSPDRYNEKLFF. Full variable domain (missing parts from reference TRBV28 and TRBJ1-4): DVKVTQSSRYLVKRTGEKVFLECVQDMDHENMFWYRQDPGLGLRLIYFSYDVKMKEKGDIPEGYSVSREKKERFSLILESASTNQTSMYLCASSPDRYNEKLFFGSGTQLSVL.

This chain's CDR3 is CATSRRQGTQETQYF. CDR3 nucleotide sequence: TGTGCCACCAGCAGAAGACAGGGAACACAAGAGACCCAGTACTTC. The V gene is TRBV15, the J gene TRBJ2-5, with 7 bases fitting TRBD1. The CDR3 totals 15 residues. Trimming removed 2 bases from V and 2 bases from J; junction bases left unmatched: 5. Germline V CDR1 and CDR2: LNHNV, YYDKDF (reference sequence).

The chain employs TRBV15 and TRBJ1-5; tentatively, D is TRBD1 (5 bases). Germline values: CDR1 LNHNV, CDR2 YYDKDF (reference sequence). The length of the CDR3 is 16 residues. The V end was cut by 4 bases, the J end by 4 bases, with 17 bases between. The CDR3 spells CATSIGVAGRNQPQHF. The CDR3 region has the DNA TGTGCCACCAGCATTGGGGTGGCAGGGCGGAATCAGCCCCAGCATTTT.

This clone was counted a single time. The rearrangement uses TRBV28 and TRBJ2-1; perhaps TRBD1 as D (6 bases). Germline V lookup: CDR1 MDHEN, CDR2 SYDVKM. CDR3 length: 16 residues. V lost 6 bases and J lost 4, with 19 bases in between. The CDR3 here is CASSQYRDTEYNEQFF. CDR3 sequence (DNA): TGTGCCAGCAGCCAATACCGGGACACCGAATACAATGAGCAGTTCTTC.

The chain couples TRBV19 to TRBJ2-7; D unresolved. The CDR3 spans 13 residues. The germline V and J ends were trimmed by 5 bases and 1 base, with 9 bases remaining between them. Germline V gives CDR1 LNHDA, CDR2 SQIVND (reference sequence). CDR3 amino acids: CASSLGVSYEQYF. The CDR3 region has the DNA TGTGCCAGTAGTTTGGGCGTATCCTACGAGCAGTACTTC.

The V call is TRBV7-2, the J call TRBJ2-2; tentatively, D is TRBD2 (5 bases). V lost 2 bases and J 1 base, leaving 11 bases between the germline ends. Germline CDR1 SGHTA, CDR2 FQGNSA. CDR3 length: 16 amino acids. CDR3 DNA sequence: TGTGCCAGCAGCTTATCAGCGGCCAAGAACACCGGGGAGCTGTTTTTT. This translates into CASSLSAAKNTGELFF.

This clone was seen a handful of times. The chain has TRBV5-1 and TRBJ2-7; TRBD1 matches 8 bases. In germline, CDR1 is SGHRS, CDR2 YFSETQ. This CDR3 spans 15 amino acids. The V gene end was trimmed by 7 bases and the J gene end by 0 bases; junction bases not matched to a gene: 9. The CDR3 DNA sequence: TGCGCCAGCTCCGAGGGGACAGGTGTCTCCTACGAGCAGTACTTC. This sequence encodes CASSEGTGVSYEQYF.

This chain connects TRBV5-1 to TRBJ1-1; possibly TRBD1 for D (5 bases). Trimming cost V 0 bases and J 4 bases, with 13 bases left between them. CDR1 is SGHRS, CDR2 YFSETQ, per germline. The CDR3 sequence is 15 residues long. The CDR3: CASSLGQGMGTEAFF. The CDR3 DNA reads as TGCGCCAGCAGCTTGGGTCAGGGTATGGGCACTGAAGCTTTCTTT.

The chain recombines TRBV6-4 with TRBJ2-1, with 12 nucleotides matching TRBD2. The V and J ends lost 6 bases and 8 bases, in that order; junction bases with no gene match: 8. This CDR3 is built from 15 residues. Germline V gene data show CDR1 as MRHNA and CDR2 as SNTAGT. CDR3 sequence (DNA): TGTGCCAGCAGGGCTCTAGCGGGGGGGCGAGATGAGCAGTTCTTC. It translates to CASRALAGGRDEQFF.

The chain is built from TRBV15 and TRBJ1-5; D possibly corresponds to TRBD1 (5 bases). Germline V gives CDR1 LNHNV, CDR2 YYDKDF (reference sequence). The CDR3 is made up of 16 amino acids. With 0 bases removed from V and 2 bases from J, the gap between germline ends came to 11 bases. CDR3 amino acids: CATSRDGGGGNQPQHF. Written as DNA, the CDR3 is TGTGCCACCAGCAGAGATGGGGGGGGAGGCAATCAGCCCCAGCATTTT. Drawing the rest from reference TRBV15 and TRBJ1-5, the complete variable domain is DAMVIQNPRYQVTQFGKPVTLSCSQTLNHNVMYWYQQKSSQAPKLLFHYYDKDFNNEADTPDNFQSRRPNTSFCFLDIRSPGLGDTAMYLCATSRDGGGGNQPQHFGDGTRLSIL.

This chain links TRBV6-5 with TRBJ1-4, with TRBD1 identical over 7 bases. CDR1 is MNHEY, CDR2 SVGAGI, per germline. The CDR3 contains 14 residues. Trimming at V came to 8 bases and at J to 7 bases, leaving 10 bases not matched to a gene. The CDR3 here is CASARPGGGEKLFF. DNA for the CDR3: TGTGCCAGCGCCCGTCCAGGGGGAGGTGAAAAACTGTTTTTT.

The chain recombines TRBV29-1 with TRBJ1-5, with D unresolved. The CDR3 runs to 12 residues. Trimming left V 4 bases short and J 6 bases short, with 10 bases between. Germline values: CDR1 SQVTM, CDR2 ANQGSEA. The DNA for the CDR3 is TGCAGCGTTGGGGGAGGATTTCAGCCCCAGCATTTT. Amino acids: CSVGGGFQPQHF.

The V call is TRBV6-5, the J call TRBJ1-6; weak D call: TRBD1 (6 bases). Germline values: CDR1 MNHEY, CDR2 SVGAGI. This CDR3 contains 15 residues. V was pared by 2 bases and J by 3 bases, with 8 bases between. The CDR3 loop reads CASSYGTRYNSPLHF. The CDR3 bases are TGTGCCAGCAGTTACGGGACACGCTATAATTCACCCCTCCACTTT.

The chain is built from TRBV5-1 and TRBJ2-3, with TRBD1 identical over 9 bases. This CDR3 spans 16 amino acids. CDR1 SGHRS and CDR2 YFSETQ come from the germline V gene. V lost 0 bases to trimming and J lost 5 bases; unmatched junction nucleotides: 7. CDR3 in amino acids: CASSLARDRVGDTQYF. The CDR3 DNA reads TGCGCCAGCAGCTTGGCAAGGGACAGGGTAGGAGATACGCAGTATTTT.

Worth noting for this clone: Germline is not matched at one junction end, which may reflect a read error. The chain employs TRBV7-9 and TRBJ2-3; D uncertain. CDR1 and CDR2 (germline): SEHNR, FQNEAQ (reference sequence). The length of the CDR3 is 15 residues. CDR3 residues: CASSQDVGSTDTQYF. Here the CDR3 DNA reads TGCGCCAGCAGCCAAGACGTTGGAAGCACAGATACGCAGTATTTT.

The chain links TRBV7-9 to TRBJ1-6; unclear D gene. The V and J ends lost 1 base and 4 bases respectively, with 11 bases between them. Germline V gives CDR1 SEHNR, CDR2 FQNEAQ (reference sequence). The CDR3 spans 16 residues. In DNA, the CDR3 is TGTGCCAGCAGCTTAGAACTAGGGCGGTATAATTCACCCCTCCACTTT. Its translation: CASSLELGRYNSPLHF.

This chain links TRBV27 with TRBJ2-7, with D tentatively TRBD2 (7 bases). Trimming shortened V by 3 bases and J by 5 bases, and 17 bases separated the two germline ends. The germline CDR1 and CDR2 sequences are MNHEY and SMNVEV (reference sequence). This CDR3 region has 15 residues. CDR3: CASSLSASGGHEQYF. The CDR3, as DNA: TGTGCCAGCAGTTTGAGCGCGTCGGGGGGCCACGAGCAGTACTTC.